These T cell receptor beta chains were read from a single sample in a study of blood T cell repertoires in COVID-19. Measured with immunoSEQ multiplex PCR; TCRdb has only the in-frame clones, and not every one. The table includes 200,000 to 250,000 clones, about 82% detected once. The sequenced sample consisted of PBMCs or T cells enriched from blood (not recorded which). The receptors were gathered from a woman aged 50 to 60 who had recovered from COVID-19. Both conserved end residues are part of each CDR3. D genes are given only for firm matches.

>-|TRBV29-1|TRBJ1-2|12
CSVEQGIYGYTF
>-|TRBV15|TRBJ1-4|11
CQPGGGQKLFF
>-|TRBV4-1|TRBJ2-5|13
CASSGTFQETQYF
>TRBD1|TRBV16|TRBJ2-1|13
CASSPDRGNEQFF
>-|TRBV7-9|TRBJ2-7|13
CASGGSVNYEQYF
>-|TRBV5-1|TRBJ2-1|15
CASSLVAQAYNEQFF
>-|TRBV29-1|TRBJ1-2|12
CSVVTGLYGYTF
>TRBD1|TRBV14|TRBJ2-2|15
CASSRGQGRTGELFF
>-|TRBV29-1|TRBJ2-7|11
CSAHDQYEQYF
>-|TRBV7-9|TRBJ1-5|15
CASSSGARSNQPQHF
>TRBD1|TRBV18|TRBJ1-6|14
CASSPDRGQSPLHF
>-|TRBV7-8|TRBJ1-5|17
CASSSLNGGPFNQPQHF
>TRBD1|TRBV19|TRBJ1-1|12
CASSMGQPEAFF
>TRBD2|TRBV5-1|TRBJ2-3|15
CASRREGVLTDTQYF
>-|TRBV28|TRBJ1-6|15
CASSSREGRNSPLHF
>TRBD2|TRBV9|TRBJ2-2|14
CASRSGTNTGELFF
>-|TRBV6-5|TRBJ2-7|11
CASSDSSEQYF
>-|TRBV6-5|TRBJ1-1|11
CASSYGHEAFF
>TRBD1|TRBV27|TRBJ1-2|15
CASSLFTGGVDGYTF
>-|TRBV29-1|TRBJ1-4|15
CSVVPNVGGEEKLFF
>-|TRBV7-7|TRBJ2-3|15
CASSSTTSASDTQYF
>-|TRBV28|TRBJ1-1|12
CASTPAGGEAFF
>TRBD1|TRBV29-1|TRBJ1-5|13
CSAATGGNQPQHF
>-|TRBV4-3|TRBJ1-2|16
CASSQETGQLSGGYTF
>TRBD1|TRBV9|TRBJ2-7|14
CASSAGTGPYEQYF
>-|TRBV4-1|TRBJ2-1|15
CASSQNGGAWDEQFF
>-|TRBV2|TRBJ1-5|18
CASSQFDSGAAGGQPQHF
>-|TRBV7-2|TRBJ2-5|14
CASSTQGRRETQYF
>TRBD2|TRBV28|TRBJ2-1|18
CASSPGLAGFSGYNEQFF
>-|TRBV2|TRBJ2-1|12
CASSEDRSEQFF
>-|TRBV2|TRBJ1-4|14
CASSEGWGEEKLFF
>TRBD1|TRBV4-1|TRBJ1-3|20
CASSHARGGGEAGSGNTIYF
>TRBD1|TRBV4-2|TRBJ2-7|14
CASSQGDSSYEQYF
>-|TRBV27|TRBJ1-6|13
CASSWGSNSPLHF
>-|TRBV5-1|TRBJ2-1|13
CASSLATGNEQFF
>TRBD1|TRBV30|TRBJ1-2|14
CAWSEVQGANGYTF
>-|TRBV6-6|TRBJ2-5|14
CASSYKGESETQYF
>-|TRBV27|TRBJ1-1|15
CASSLSVLADTEAFF
>TRBD2|TRBV10-2|TRBJ2-7|15
CASRRSSGGVDEQYF
>TRBD1|TRBV18|TRBJ2-7|15
CASSPYGTGVYEQYF
>TRBD1|TRBV11-3|TRBJ1-1|13
CASSSRGRTEAFF
>-|TRBV27|TRBJ1-6|16
CASSFRWTDSNSPLHF
>TRBD1|TRBV7-2|TRBJ1-3|17
CASSLVSQGASGNTIYF
>-|TRBV29-1|TRBJ1-2|14
CSVDSPGRVNGYTF
>-|TRBV29-1|TRBJ2-6|13
CSVVQGGANVLTF
>TRBD1|TRBV7-2|TRBJ2-7|16
CASTTLSGTGLKEQYF
>TRBD1|TRBV5-4|TRBJ1-2|15
CASSYRGHGPYGYTF
>-|TRBV11-1|TRBJ2-5|14
CASSFSHSRETQYF
>-|TRBV30|TRBJ1-2|15
CAWSNAGRGNYGYTF
>-|TRBV18|TRBJ1-1|14
CASSKQETYTEAFF
>-|TRBV7-2|TRBJ2-5|13
CASSLLVAETQYF
>TRBD2|TRBV7-3|TRBJ2-1|17
CASSTTVPSGGQSEQFF
>TRBD1|TRBV3-1/TRBV3-2|TRBJ1-3|16
CASSPRDSYSGNTIYF
>-|TRBV27|TRBJ1-2|14
CASSYRQARYGYTF
>TRBD1|TRBV19|TRBJ1-2|13
CASSMEGADGYTF
>TRBD1|TRBV28|TRBJ1-5|14
CASRDRPDNQPQHF
>TRBD2|TRBV27|TRBJ2-4|18
CASSLGFVAGGERNIQYF
>-|TRBV9|TRBJ1-3|15
CASSVLPGEGNTIYF
>TRBD2|TRBV4-3|TRBJ2-5|14
CASSPFGLAGHLYF